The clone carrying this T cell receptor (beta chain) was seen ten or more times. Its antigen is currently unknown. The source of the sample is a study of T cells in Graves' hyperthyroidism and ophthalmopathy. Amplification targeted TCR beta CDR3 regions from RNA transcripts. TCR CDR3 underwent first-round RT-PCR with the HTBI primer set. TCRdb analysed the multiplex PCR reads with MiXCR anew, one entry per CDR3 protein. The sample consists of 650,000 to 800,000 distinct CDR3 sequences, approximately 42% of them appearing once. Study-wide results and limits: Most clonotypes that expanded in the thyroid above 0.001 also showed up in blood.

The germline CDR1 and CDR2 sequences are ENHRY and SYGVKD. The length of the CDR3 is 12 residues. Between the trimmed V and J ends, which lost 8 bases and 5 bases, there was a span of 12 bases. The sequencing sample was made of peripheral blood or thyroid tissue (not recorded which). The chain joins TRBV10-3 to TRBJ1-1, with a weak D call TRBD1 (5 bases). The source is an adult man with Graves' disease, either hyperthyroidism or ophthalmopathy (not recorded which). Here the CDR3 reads CAIGGDWTEAFF. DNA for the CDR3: TGTGCCATCGGGGGGGATTGGACTGAAGCTTTCTTT.